These 10 T cell receptor beta chains were sequenced from one sample in a study of blood T cell repertoires in COVID-19. Profiled with immunoSEQ multiplex PCR; TCRdb holds only in-frame clones, not every one. The profile shows around 160,000 clones, around 90% of them singletons. The sequencing input was peripheral blood. These receptor sequences come from a man younger than 35 with acute or convalescent COVID-19.

This chain links TRBV5-6 with TRBJ1-4; no reliable D call. The CDR3 contains 16 residues. Per the germline V gene, CDR1 is SGHDT and CDR2 is YYEEEE. V lost 0 bases, J lost 3 bases, and 12 bases lay in between. CDR3 in amino acids: CASSLGRGIANEKLFF. CDR3 nucleotides: TGTGCCAGCAGCTTGGGGCGAGGGATCGCTAATGAAAAACTGTTTTTT.

This clone has a single count. The rearrangement links TRBV6-5 to TRBJ2-1; D might be TRBD2 (6 bases). Germline V CDR1 and CDR2: MNHEY, SVGAGI. V dropped 5 bases and J dropped 0 bases, with 11 bases sitting between them. This CDR3 comprises 15 residues. For the CDR3, the DNA is TGTGCCAGCAGTCGTAGCGGCAGCTCCTACAATGAGCAGTTCTTC. It yields the protein CASSRSGSSYNEQFF.

This sequence joins TRBV7-2 and TRBJ1-5, with 7 nucleotides matching TRBD1. The V gene end was trimmed by 4 bases and the J gene end by 3 bases; junction bases not matched to a gene: 9. The CDR3 covers 16 residues. Germline CDR1 and CDR2: SGHTA and FQGNSA. CDR3 sequence (DNA): TGTGCCAGCAGCTCAGGACGGGACAGTTACAATCAGCCCCAGCATTTT. Translating gives CASSSGRDSYNQPQHF.

The table lists this clone with a count of one. V is TRBV5-6 and J is TRBJ2-7; D possibly corresponds to TRBD2 (6 bases). V was shortened by 3 bases and J by 2 bases, with 15 bases between the two germline ends. The CDR3 is made up of 15 amino acids. The germline gives CDR1 SGHDT, CDR2 YYEEEE. CDR3 sequence reads: CASSSYGGPTYEQYF. CDR3 sequence (DNA): TGTGCCAGCAGCTCATACGGGGGACCTACCTACGAGCAGTACTTC.

The CDR3 nucleotides read TGTGCCAGTAGTTCAACTAGCGGGAAGCAGTACTTC. This gives the protein CASSSTSGKQYF. The chain recombines TRBV19 with TRBJ2-7; 10 nucleotides align to TRBD2. The CDR3 contains 12 residues. The germline V gene encodes CDR1 LNHDA and CDR2 SQIVND (reference sequence). V shed 5 bases, J shed 8 bases, and the junction held 3 bases outside the gene matches.

V gene TRBV2 combines with J gene TRBJ1-1; TRBD1 matches at 7 bases. CDR3 size: 16 residues. The V and J ends lost 8 bases and 5 bases, in that order; junction bases with no gene match: 17. Looked up from germline, CDR1 is SNHLY and CDR2 is FYNNEI. The CDR3 here is CASRPTSDRVGTEAFF. CDR3 coding DNA: TGTGCCAGCCGCCCGACATCTGACAGGGTGGGGACTGAAGCTTTCTTT.

This clone was picked up one time. This chain uses TRBV5-6 with TRBJ2-7; 10 bases map to TRBD1. The J segment lost 2 bases and the V segment lost 4 bases, leaving 9 bases of the junction unmatched. Germline CDR1 reads SGHDT; CDR2 reads YYEEEE. The CDR3 contains 16 residues. Written as DNA, the CDR3 is TGTGCCAGCAGCAGCTTACGGACAGGGGGAGCCTACGAGCAGTACTTC. It translates to CASSSLRTGGAYEQYF.

The chain joins TRBV5-4 to TRBJ1-1; the D is unclear. The ends were cut back, 3 bases at V and 4 bases at J, with 7 bases in the middle. This CDR3 contains 12 residues. Looked up from germline, CDR1 is SGHNT and CDR2 is YYREEE (reference sequence). CDR3 region: CASSSWSTEAFF. In DNA, the CDR3 is TGTGCCAGCAGCTCATGGAGCACTGAAGCTTTCTTT.

CDR3 sequence: CAISVNRDSYGYTF. CDR3 sequence (DNA): TGTGCCATCAGTGTTAACCGGGACAGCTATGGCTACACCTTC. The chain links TRBV10-3 to TRBJ1-2; 7 bases fit TRBD1. CDR1 ENHRY and CDR2 SYGVKD come from the germline V gene. The CDR3 is made up of 14 amino acids. Trimming took 4 bases from V and 4 from J; bases not matched to a gene: 6.

The chain links TRBV18 to TRBJ2-5; TRBD2 aligns across 11 bases. With V trimmed by 5 bases and J by 1 base, 3 bases remained unmatched. CDR1 is KGHSH and CDR2 is LQKENI in the germline V gene. The CDR3 sequence is 15 residues long. The CDR3 here is CASSSLAGGQETQYF. The CDR3 nucleotides read TGTGCCAGCTCAAGCCTAGCGGGAGGCCAAGAGACCCAGTACTTC.